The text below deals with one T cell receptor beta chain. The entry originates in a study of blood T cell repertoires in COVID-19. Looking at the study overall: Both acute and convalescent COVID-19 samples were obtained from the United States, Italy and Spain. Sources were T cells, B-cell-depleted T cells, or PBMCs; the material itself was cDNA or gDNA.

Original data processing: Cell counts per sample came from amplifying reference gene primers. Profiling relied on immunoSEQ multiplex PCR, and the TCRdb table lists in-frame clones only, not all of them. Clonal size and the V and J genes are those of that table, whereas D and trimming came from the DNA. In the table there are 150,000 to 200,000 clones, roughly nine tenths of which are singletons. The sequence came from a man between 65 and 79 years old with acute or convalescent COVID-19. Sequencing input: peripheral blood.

The CDR3 sequence is CASSLGRTTNYGYTF. The CDR3 coding sequence is TGTGCCAGCAGCTTAGGAAGGACAACTAACTATGGCTACACCTTC. The chain recombines TRBV7-2 with TRBJ1-2; maybe TRBD1 (5 bases). The CDR3 is 15 amino acids. The V and J ends lost 1 base and 0 bases respectively, with 9 bases between them. CDR1 SGHTA and CDR2 FQGNSA come from the germline V gene.